These T cell receptor beta chains were read from a single sample in a study of blood T cell repertoires in COVID-19. Data came from immunoSEQ multiplex PCR; TCRdb stores just in-frame clones and leaves some out. The sample records under 200,000 clones, about nine tenths being singletons. The sequencing sample was made of peripheral blood. These receptors originate from a man in his late teens or twenties with active or convalescent COVID-19. The CDR3 runs from the conserved cysteine through the conserved F or W. D genes are given only for firm matches. Not all rows give a size; the values are once, few, many and, for expanded clones, a class.

j_call v_call clone_size d_call cdr3_nt cdr3_aa
TRBJ1-1 TRBV6-6 - - TGTGCCAGCAGTTACGCGAGGAACACTGAAGCTTTCTTT CASSYARNTEAFF
TRBJ1-6 TRBV6-2/TRBV6-3 - - TGTGCCAGCAGTTACGGTGGTTCGACAGGAAGGTCACCCCTCCACTTT CASSYGGSTGRSPLHF
TRBJ2-6 TRBV21-1 - - TGTGCCAGCAGCAACACAGGAACGTCCCCCCTCTCTGGGGCCAACGTCCTGACTTTC CASSNTGTSPLSGANVLTF
TRBJ2-5 TRBV29-1 - - TGCAGCGTTGATTTACAGGGAGGGGAGACCCAGTACTTC CSVDLQGGETQYF
TRBJ2-1 TRBV5-5 once - TGTGCCAGCAGCTTGGGAACCCTCGTCGTGGTGGGGGCTTACAATGAGCAGTTCTTC CASSLGTLVVVGAYNEQFF
TRBJ1-4 TRBV18 once - TGTGCCAGCTCACCCAGGGTGGACGAAAAACTGTTTTTT CASSPRVDEKLFF
TRBJ2-5 TRBV29-1 - TRBD1 TGCAGCGTTGTGGTAGGGGACAGGGACCCAGAGACCCAGTACTTC CSVVVGDRDPETQYF
TRBJ2-5 TRBV6-2/TRBV6-3 - TRBD1 TGTGCCAGCAGTCACCCCAACAGGGGGCGGGTTGAGACCCAGTACTTC CASSHPNRGRVETQYF
TRBJ2-5 TRBV12-3/TRBV12-4 - - TGTGCCAGCAGTTTAGGGCAGCGGGAGACCCAGTACTTC CASSLGQRETQYF
TRBJ1-5 TRBV25-1 - - TGTGCCAGGCCTCAGACAGGTAATCAGCCCCAGCATTTT CARPQTGNQPQHF
TRBJ2-7 TRBV29-1 - - TGCAGCGTCCTCCCCGAGGACAACTACGAGCAGTACTTC CSVLPEDNYEQYF